The 18 T cell receptor beta chains listed next were all sequenced from one sample in a study of technical replicates of blood from several donors. The assay was immunoSEQ multiplex PCR, and TCRdb's table has in-frame clones only and misses some. The sample consists of 60,000 to 90,000 clones, just under 97% of them appearing once. Sequenced material: T cells isolated from PBMCs. All receptors derive from a human donor in good health.

The chain uses TRBV27 and TRBJ2-3; TRBD2 aligns across 9 bases. CDR3 size: 17 residues. Germline CDR1 is MNHEY and CDR2 is SMNVEV (reference sequence). With V trimmed by 4 bases and J by 2 bases, 10 bases remained unmatched. This CDR3 is CASSSIRLADYTDTQYF. The CDR3 DNA follows: TGTGCCAGCAGTTCAATCAGACTAGCGGATTACACAGATACGCAGTATTTT.

This clone was recorded once. The V and J genes are TRBV6-5 and TRBJ1-5, with TRBD1 matching 7 bases. Germline V CDR1 and CDR2: MNHEY, SVGAGI. V gave up 0 bases and J gave up 4 bases; unmatched junction bases: 3. This CDR3 comprises 15 residues. This chain's CDR3 is CASSYSIQGNQPQHF. The CDR3, as DNA: TGTGCCAGCAGTTACTCGATACAGGGGAATCAGCCCCAGCATTTT.

This chain uses TRBV2 with TRBJ2-1; 13 nucleotides align to TRBD2. J was trimmed by 5 bases and V by 6 bases; bases with no gene match: 4. This CDR3 region has 15 residues. Germline CDR1 SNHLY, CDR2 FYNNEI. CDR3 DNA sequence: TGTGCCAGCAGAACCGGGACTAGCGGGAACAATGAGCAGTTCTTC. Translated, it gives CASRTGTSGNNEQFF.

The rearrangement uses TRBV18 and TRBJ1-1; 7 bases are a match to TRBD1. This CDR3 is built from 15 residues. Losses at the gene ends were 0 bases for V and 5 bases for J; bases not matched to a gene: 6. CDR1 and CDR2 (germline): KGHSH, LQKENI. Here the CDR3 reads CASSPPTGRGTEAFF. The CDR3 DNA is TGTGCCAGCTCACCACCGACAGGGCGAGGGACTGAAGCTTTCTTT.

As for this clone: Germline and junction disagree at one end, which may indicate a read error. The chain joins TRBV2 to TRBJ2-5; TRBD2 is a possible D gene (6 bases). This CDR3 is 11 amino acids long. Germline loops: CDR1 SNHLY, CDR2 FYNNEI. CDR3: CASSEQLALDF. The CDR3 DNA reads TGTGCCAGCAGTGAACAACTAGCTTTGGACTTC. Full variable domain (missing parts from reference TRBV2 and TRBJ2-5): EPEVTQTPSHQVTQMGQEVILRCVPISNHLYFYWYRQILGQKVEFLVSFYNNEISEKSEIFDDQFSVERPDGSNFTLKIRSTKLEDSAMYFCASSEQLALDFGPGTRLLVL.

The chain uses TRBV4-2 and TRBJ1-2, with D possibly matching TRBD1 (6 bases). The CDR3 has 14 amino acids. Germline V gene sequence: CDR1 LGHNA, CDR2 YNFKEQ. The germline V and J ends were trimmed by 4 bases and 0 bases, with 9 bases remaining between them. The CDR3 loop reads CASSPGDANYGYTF. CDR3 in DNA: TGTGCCAGCAGCCCAGGGGACGCTAACTATGGCTACACCTTC.

The chain carries TRBV10-3 and TRBJ2-2, with unresolved D. The ends were cut back, 7 bases at V and 6 bases at J, with 15 bases in the middle. The germline gives CDR1 ENHRY, CDR2 SYGVKD. The CDR3 sequence is 14 residues long. Written as DNA, the CDR3 is TGTGCCATCAACAGTCTTGCCAACGCCGGGGAGCTGTTTTTT. Translating gives CAINSLANAGELFF.

This chain joins TRBV2 and TRBJ2-1; 12 bases align to TRBD2. The CDR3 length is 17 residues. V was pared by 5 bases and J by 5 bases, with 10 bases of the junction left unmatched. CDR1 is SNHLY, CDR2 FYNNEI, per germline. The CDR3 DNA reads as TGTGCCAGCAGTATCGCACTAGCGGGGGGCTTGAACAATGAGCAGTTCTTC. It is translated as CASSIALAGGLNNEQFF.

The chain links TRBV7-6 to TRBJ2-2; 9 bases fit TRBD2. Germline CDR1 and CDR2: SGHVS and FNYEAQ. CDR3 length: 18 residues. With 1 base clipped from V and 6 bases from J, the junction kept 12 bases outside the gene matches. Here the CDR3 DNA reads TGTGCCAGCAGCTTAGGTGTAGCGGGGGCCCGGCGGGCCGGGGAGCTGTTTTTT. Amino acid sequence: CASSLGVAGARRAGELFF.

The chain recombines TRBV10-3 with TRBJ1-2; TRBD1 matches at 7 bases. V lost 8 bases and J lost 6; bases outside the gene matches: 12. CDR3 length: 14 residues. Per the germline V gene, CDR1 is ENHRY and CDR2 is SYGVKD. CDR3 sequence (DNA): TGTGCCATCCGCGATTCGGGACAGACGGATGGCTACACCTTC. Protein sequence: CAIRDSGQTDGYTF.

The CDR3 loop reads CASSPHRDRGDTDTDTQYF. CDR3 DNA sequence: TGTGCCAGCAGCCCTCACCGGGACAGGGGGGATACTGACACAGATACGCAGTATTTT. V gene TRBV11-3 combines with J gene TRBJ2-3; 11 bases agree with TRBD1. Germline CDR1 and CDR2: SGHNT and YENEEA. J gave up 2 bases and V 5 bases, and 15 bases lay outside the gene matches. This CDR3 is 19 amino acids long.

This sequence joins TRBV2 and TRBJ1-6; D is unclear. Germline CDR1 and CDR2: SNHLY and FYNNEI. Trimming took 7 bases from V and 5 from J, leaving 18 bases between them. The CDR3 loop spans 16 amino acids. The CDR3 nucleotides read TGTGCCAGCACCCGCCCCTTAGCGGGGAATAATTCACCCCTCCACTTT. Protein sequence: CASTRPLAGNNSPLHF. Filled out from reference TRBV2 and TRBJ1-6, the complete variable domain reads EPEVTQTPSHQVTQMGQEVILRCVPISNHLYFYWYRQILGQKVEFLVSFYNNEISEKSEIFDDQFSVERPDGSNFTLKIRSTKLEDSAMYFCASTRPLAGNNSPLHFGNGTRLTVT.

The sample holds a few counts of this clone. The rearrangement links TRBV2 to TRBJ2-5; D is unresolved. With 3 bases removed from V and 7 bases from J, the gap between germline ends came to 15 bases. The CDR3 length is 14 residues. Per germline, CDR1 SNHLY and CDR2 FYNNEI. The CDR3 here is CASSEGARFGTQYF. The CDR3 DNA sequence: TGTGCCAGCAGTGAGGGCGCCCGCTTCGGGACCCAGTACTTC.

The count of this clone is one. The J gene is TRBJ1-1, the V gene TRBV27; 7 nucleotides agree with TRBD1. The CDR3 runs 13 residues. CDR1 and CDR2 (germline): MNHEY, SMNVEV (reference sequence). The ends lost 8 bases at V and 1 base at J; junction bases unmatched: 4. CDR3 in amino acids: CASGNRGNTEAFF. In DNA, the CDR3 is TGTGCCAGCGGGAACAGGGGGAACACTGAAGCTTTCTTT.

The chain is built from TRBV27 and TRBJ1-2, with TRBD1 as a possible D gene (5 bases). Trimming removed 7 bases from V and 8 bases from J, with 17 bases in between. The CDR3 sequence is 13 residues long. Germline CDR1 and CDR2: MNHEY and SMNVEV (reference sequence). The CDR3 DNA sequence: TGTGCCAGCACCCCATCCGGGGGGAAAGGCTACACCTTC. Translation gives CASTPSGGKGYTF.

The V and J genes are TRBV30 and TRBJ2-1, with 10 bases aligning to TRBD2. The CDR3 covers 15 residues. V was pared by 0 bases and J by 4 bases, with 3 bases of the junction left unmatched. The V gene's germline CDR1 is GTSNPN and CDR2 SVGIG (reference sequence). The CDR3 loop reads CAWSVSSGGYNEQFF. CDR3 coding DNA: TGTGCCTGGAGTGTATCTAGCGGGGGTTACAATGAGCAGTTCTTC. The full variable domain, its missing parts supplied by reference TRBV30 and TRBJ2-1, is SQTIHQWPATLVQPVGSPLSLECTVEGTSNPNLYWYRQAAGRGLQLLFYSVGIGQISSEVPQNLSASRPQDRQFILSSKKLLLSDSGFYLCAWSVSSGGYNEQFFGPGTRLTVL.

The V call is TRBV27, the J call TRBJ2-7, with 11 bases aligning to TRBD2. The CDR3 is 16 amino acids. V lost 5 bases to trimming and J lost 5 bases; unmatched junction nucleotides: 11. CDR1 and CDR2 (germline): MNHEY, SMNVEV (reference sequence). CDR3 sequence: CASSPVTSGSRHEQYF. DNA for the CDR3: TGTGCCAGCAGTCCCGTCACTAGCGGGAGTCGCCACGAGCAGTACTTC.

This chain connects TRBV11-2 to TRBJ2-7, with D hard to call. The CDR3 covers 14 residues. CDR1 SGHAT and CDR2 FQNNGV come from the germline V gene. V shed 0 bases and J shed 5 bases, with 11 bases lying between them. CDR3 sequence (DNA): TGTGCCAGCAGCTTAGAACGTTTTGTAGACGAGCAGTACTTC. Its protein is CASSLERFVDEQYF.